The T cell receptor beta chain described here comes from a study of blood T cell repertoires in COVID-19 (TCRdb year 2020). Context from the whole study: The collaborator samples originated in the United States, Italy and Spain and spanned the acute and convalescent phases of COVID-19. The material from the prospective study consisted of cDNA or gDNA derived from T cells, B-cell-depleted T cells, or PBMCs. The dataset comprised deeply sampled blood TCRbeta repertoires from subjects exposed to, actively infected with, or recovered from COVID-19. The repertoires were released in a freely available public database meant as a resource for research on the immune response to SARS-CoV-2. The samples were drawn from two sources: the first 160 participants of the ongoing ImmuneRACE study, and 1,000 to 1,500 subjects contributed by 6 global collaborators. A de-identified subject ID, COVID-19 status, age in years and sex were almost always included in the sample metadata. HLA class I and class II types, where available, came from metadata supplied by the sample provider rather than from assay-based typing. On the study overall, not on this receptor specifically: How much clinical and demographic metadata was included differed by source and by participant, and the metadata was provided uncurated.

In the prospective study, participants were about 18 to 100 years old, resided in 20 to 30 geographic areas of the United States, and were enrolled through a virtual design. In the prospective study, participants were assigned to cohorts based on the clinical history participants reported in a screening survey and a study questionnaire. Recovered participants in ImmuneRACE Cohort 3 were defined by two consecutive negative NP/OP PCR tests, clearance by a healthcare professional, or resolution of symptoms. In the prospective study, whole blood, serum and a nasopharyngeal or oropharyngeal swab were collected from each participant by mobile phlebotomists. Additional blood draws and questionnaires over a 2-month period could optionally be provided by prospective study participants. Before DNA extraction, blood samples from the prospective study were shipped at room temperature or frozen. The immunoSEQ Assay, a bias-controlled multiplex PCR, was used to amplify TCRbeta CDR3 regions from genomic DNA. The study's processing was this. Nucleated cell counts per sample were estimated from amplification of reference gene primers within the assay. To quantify the absolute abundance of each unique TCRbeta CDR3 rearrangement, sequence reads were collapsed and filtered. For each sample, productive Simpson clonality was calculated by taking the square root of Simpson's diversity index across productive rearrangements. Entries here come from immuneACCESS through TCRdb and include only in-frame sequences with V and J called. Some clones fail to appear in such tables; in the studies checked, an unresolved V gene covers under half of the shortfall, and the cause of the remainder is unknown. V, J and clone size are taken as reported in that table, and D and trimming were inferred from the DNA itself. A total of some 150,000 clones appear in this sample, 75% to 90% of them only once. In total, the top ten clones hold 4.3% of the sample.

In regard to this clone: Its specific antigen is unknown. The record has no base qualities; no much larger clone is one base away.

From a lookup of the germline V gene, CDR1 and CDR2 are SGHTA and FQGNSA. V and J are truncated by 2 bases and 0 bases respectively, leaving an intervening sequence of 8 bases. Including cysteine and phenylalanine, the CDR3 has 15 amino acids. Only the CDR3 part of the read is kept: 45 bases, read in frame from the first base. The chain couples TRBV7-2 to TRBJ2-1; TRBD1 is possibly the D segment (6 matching bases). The source is a man aged 50-60 years who had recovered from COVID-19. The sequenced material came from PBMCs or T cells enriched from blood (not recorded which). The DNA reads as follows: TGTGCCAGCAGCTTAAAGGGGGACTCCTACAATGAGCAGTTCTTC. Translation gives CASSLKGDSYNEQFF.